Shown below are 20 T cell receptor beta chains from a single sample sequenced in a study of blood T cell repertoires in COVID-19. Repertoires were generated with immunoSEQ multiplex PCR, while TCRdb's copy carries only in-frame clones and drops some. The repertoire holds more than 200,000 clones, 86% seen once, with roughly 1.9% in the top ten. Sequenced sample: peripheral blood. These receptors all stem from a man aged 25-45 years with active or convalescent COVID-19.

The V call is TRBV4-1, the J call TRBJ1-1, with D possibly matching TRBD1 (6 bases). V lost 1 base to trimming and J lost 3 bases, with 15 bases between them. Germline CDR1 MGHRA, CDR2 YSYEKL. The CDR3 covers 16 residues. CDR3 nucleotide sequence: TGCGCCAGCAGCCAAGTTCAGGGGTTGGCGGACACTGAAGCTTTCTTT. Translated: CASSQVQGLADTEAFF.

The V and J genes are TRBV9 and TRBJ1-4; D possibly corresponds to TRBD1 (5 bases). This CDR3 contains 16 residues. The V gene lost 4 bases and the J gene lost 0 bases, with 13 bases spanning the gap. The germline CDR1 and CDR2 sequences are SGDLS and YYNGEE. The CDR3 nucleotides are TGTGCCAGCAGCAGGGGAGGGGATCCAACTAATGAAAAACTGTTTTTT. Translated: CASSRGGDPTNEKLFF.

CDR3 amino acids: CASRRGQGSSYNEQFF. CDR3 bases: TGTGCCAGCAGGAGAGGACAGGGAAGCTCCTACAATGAGCAGTTCTTC. This sequence joins TRBV2 and TRBJ2-1; 8 nucleotides align to TRBD1. Germline lookup yields CDR1 SNHLY and CDR2 FYNNEI. The CDR3 extends over 16 amino acids. With V trimmed by 6 bases and J by 0 bases, 7 bases remained unmatched. Full variable domain (outside the CDR3, taken from reference TRBV2 and TRBJ2-1): EPEVTQTPSHQVTQMGQEVILRCVPISNHLYFYWYRQILGQKVEFLVSFYNNEISEKSEIFDDQFSVERPDGSNFTLKIRSTKLEDSAMYFCASRRGQGSSYNEQFFGPGTRLTVL.

The chain employs TRBV5-6 and TRBJ2-1; 7 bases fit TRBD1. CDR3 length: 16 residues. V was clipped by 2 bases and J by 5 bases; unmatched bases: 10. Germline V gene data show CDR1 as SGHDT and CDR2 as YYEEEE. The DNA for the CDR3 is TGTGCCAGCAGCTTACCGACAGGGACAGTCCACAATGAGCAGTTCTTC. Its translation: CASSLPTGTVHNEQFF.

The chain uses TRBV7-6 and TRBJ1-1, with D perhaps matching TRBD1 (6 bases). Trimming took 1 base from V and 1 from J, leaving 13 bases between them. Germline CDR1 is SGHVS and CDR2 is FNYEAQ. The CDR3 is 16 residues long. The CDR3 DNA sequence: TGTGCCAGCAGCTTAGTATCTCTGGGGGCGAACACTGAAGCTTTCTTT. Its translation is CASSLVSLGANTEAFF.

The chain uses TRBV7-8 and TRBJ1-1; D is unresolved. Trimming removed 8 bases at V and 4 bases at J, with 11 bases between. Per the germline V gene, CDR1 is SGHVS and CDR2 is FQNEAQ. The length of the CDR3 is 12 residues. The CDR3 is CASGKYSTEAFF. CDR3 nucleotide sequence: TGTGCCAGCGGAAAATACAGCACTGAAGCTTTCTTT.

The chain recombines TRBV12-3 or TRBV12-4 with TRBJ1-2; tentative D call: TRBD1 (5 bases). This CDR3 spans 11 amino acids. V was shortened by 3 bases and J by 12 bases, with 11 bases between the two germline ends. CDR3 region: CASSFGSGDTF. The CDR3 DNA follows: TGTGCCAGCAGTTTTGGGTCGGGGGACACCTTC.

This clone was detected only once. V and J are TRBV6-2 or TRBV6-3 and TRBJ1-1; D perhaps matches TRBD1 (6 bases). This CDR3 comprises 13 residues. CDR1 is MNHEY and CDR2 is SVGEGT in the germline V gene. V shed 0 bases and J shed 11 bases, with 13 bases lying between them. CDR3 loop: CASSYSQGLKAFF. The CDR3 bases are TGTGCCAGCAGTTACTCGCAGGGGTTGAAGGCTTTCTTT.

This rearrangement joins TRBV5-8 to TRBJ2-1; 16 positions agree with TRBD2. The CDR3 has 16 amino acids. The germline gives CDR1 SGHTS, CDR2 YDEGEE. The J segment lost 2 bases and the V segment lost 5 bases, leaving 1 base of the junction unmatched. This chain's CDR3 is CASRGTSGGAYNEQFF. CDR3 in DNA: TGTGCCAGCAGAGGGACTAGCGGGGGGGCCTACAATGAGCAGTTCTTC.

The J gene is TRBJ1-1, the V gene TRBV6-5; 9 bases match TRBD1. The V segment lost 4 bases and the J segment 5 bases; nucleotides outside the gene matches: 2. The CDR3 sequence is 13 residues long. Germline CDR1 reads MNHEY; CDR2 reads SVGAGI. The CDR3 nucleotides read TGTGCCAGCAGTTCAGGGACAGGGACTGAAGCTTTCTTT. It is translated as CASSSGTGTEAFF.

The chain uses TRBV13 and TRBJ1-2, with 7 bases matching TRBD1. Germline V gene lookup returns CDR1 PRHDT and CDR2 FYEKMQ (reference sequence). The CDR3 sequence is 17 residues long. V was clipped by 8 bases and J by 8 bases; unmatched bases: 23. The CDR3 DNA sequence: TGTGCCAGCGGTACGCTTATAAGGGACAGCGATCCCGGGGGCTACACCTTC. Its protein product is CASGTLIRDSDPGGYTF. Full variable domain (outside the CDR3, taken from reference TRBV13 and TRBJ1-2): AAGVIQSPRHLIKEKRETATLKCYPIPRHDTVYWYQQGPGQDPQFLISFYEKMQSDKGSIPDRFSAQQFSDYHSELNMSSLELGDSALYFCASGTLIRDSDPGGYTFGSGTRLTVV.

This sequence joins TRBV6-5 and TRBJ1-2, with D uncertain. This CDR3 is built from 13 residues. In germline, CDR1 is MNHEY, CDR2 SVGAGI. Trimming cost V 5 bases and J 4 bases, with 11 bases left between them. CDR3 region: CASSLTPTYGYTF. CDR3 nucleotides: TGTGCCAGCAGTCTAACCCCAACCTATGGCTACACCTTC.

The chain links TRBV5-6 to TRBJ1-2; 11 bases map to TRBD1. The length of the CDR3 is 16 residues. Per germline, CDR1 SGHDT and CDR2 YYEEEE. V lost 4 bases and J lost 5; bases outside the gene matches: 10. The CDR3 DNA reads TGTGCCAGCAGCCGAGGACAGGGGGCGTTTCGGTATGGCTACACCTTC. Translation gives CASSRGQGAFRYGYTF.

This clone was observed once. This chain uses TRBV6-2 or TRBV6-3 with TRBJ2-5; no definite D call. The V and J ends lost 2 bases and 5 bases respectively, with 6 bases between them. Germline V gene lookup returns CDR1 MNHEY and CDR2 SVGEGT. The CDR3 sequence is 12 residues long. Here the CDR3 reads CASSYPFETQYF. The CDR3 nucleotides are TGTGCCAGCAGTTACCCCTTTGAGACCCAGTACTTC.

This rearrangement joins TRBV12-3 or TRBV12-4 to TRBJ1-5; 7 bases match TRBD1. The length of the CDR3 is 13 residues. V shed 4 bases, J shed 7 bases, and the junction held 4 bases outside the gene matches. The CDR3 nucleotides are TGTGCCAGCAGTTCGAAACAGGGGCAGCCCCAGCATTTT. Translating it yields CASSSKQGQPQHF.

The V call is TRBV29-1, the J call TRBJ2-5; 9 nucleotides agree with TRBD2. The CDR3 has 13 amino acids. V dropped 5 bases and J dropped 7; count of bases not matched to a gene: 8. CDR1 SQVTM and CDR2 ANQGSEA come from the germline V gene. This CDR3 is CSVPSGDGGTQYF. DNA for the CDR3: TGCAGCGTTCCTAGCGGGGATGGGGGGACCCAGTACTTC. The whole variable domain, remainder taken from reference TRBV29-1 and TRBJ2-5, is SAVISQKPSRDICQRGTSLTIQCQVDSQVTMMFWYRQQPGQSLTLIATANQGSEATYESGFVIDKFPISRPNLTFSTLTVSNMSPEDSSIYLCSVPSGDGGTQYFGPGTRLLVL.

This chain links TRBV7-2 with TRBJ1-5; D is uncertain. The CDR3 is 13 amino acids. V gave up 5 bases and J gave up 5 bases, with 10 bases separating them. Germline-derived CDR1 and CDR2 are SGHTA and FQGNSA. CDR3 residues: CASSLEPDQPQHF. The CDR3 DNA reads TGTGCCAGCAGCCTCGAGCCGGATCAGCCCCAGCATTTT.

The chain uses TRBV7-9 and TRBJ1-6, with TRBD1 identical over 7 bases. The CDR3 extends over 16 amino acids. The germline V gene has CDR1 SEHNR and CDR2 FQNEAQ (reference sequence). The J segment lost 13 bases and the V segment lost 6 bases, leaving 18 bases of the junction unmatched. CDR3 loop: CASRPTTGAPESPLHF. The CDR3 DNA sequence: TGTGCCAGCAGGCCAACCACAGGGGCCCCGGAATCTCCCCTCCACTTT. The complete variable domain, with remaining parts taken from reference TRBV7-9 and TRBJ1-6, reads DTGVSQNPRHKITKRGQNVTFRCDPISEHNRLYWYRQTLGQGPEFLTYFQNEAQLEKSRLLSDRFSAERPKGSFSTLEIQRTEQGDSAMYLCASRPTTGAPESPLHFGNGTRLTVT.

The chain couples TRBV11-2 to TRBJ1-4; D remains ambiguous. V lost 3 bases to trimming and J lost 0 bases, with 8 bases between them. Germline values: CDR1 SGHAT, CDR2 FQNNGV. The CDR3 covers 15 residues. DNA of the CDR3: TGTGCCAGCAGCTTTATGTATGCAACTAATGAAAAACTGTTTTTT. Encoded protein: CASSFMYATNEKLFF.

The chain links TRBV5-1 to TRBJ1-1; D call uncertain. This CDR3 contains 16 residues. Germline CDR1 reads SGHRS; CDR2 reads YFSETQ. The V end was cut by 1 base, the J end by 1 base, with 14 bases between. For the CDR3, the DNA is TGCGCCAGCAGCTTGTTCTCGCAGGCACAGAACACTGAAGCTTTCTTT. Protein: CASSLFSQAQNTEAFF.